This entry concerns a single T cell receptor beta chain. Libraries were prepared by immunoSEQ multiplex PCR; TCRdb keeps only in-frame clonotypes and omits some of them. This table holds about 680,000 clones, about three quarters found once. This specimen belongs to a study of shared clonotypes between healthy human individuals. CDR3 length: 14 residues. Germline V gene sequence: CDR1 SGHRS, CDR2 YFSETQ. The germline V and J ends were trimmed by 6 bases and 1 base, with 13 bases remaining between them. Sequenced input: memory CD4+ T cells sorted from blood. Noted subset: CD45RA-negative fraction. The chain links TRBV5-1 to TRBJ1-1; D is unresolved. The sequence came from a woman under 40 in good health. CDR3 region: CASTLRGPNTEAFF. For the CDR3, the DNA is TGCGCCAGCACCCTTCGGGGTCCGAACACTGAAGCTTTCTTT.